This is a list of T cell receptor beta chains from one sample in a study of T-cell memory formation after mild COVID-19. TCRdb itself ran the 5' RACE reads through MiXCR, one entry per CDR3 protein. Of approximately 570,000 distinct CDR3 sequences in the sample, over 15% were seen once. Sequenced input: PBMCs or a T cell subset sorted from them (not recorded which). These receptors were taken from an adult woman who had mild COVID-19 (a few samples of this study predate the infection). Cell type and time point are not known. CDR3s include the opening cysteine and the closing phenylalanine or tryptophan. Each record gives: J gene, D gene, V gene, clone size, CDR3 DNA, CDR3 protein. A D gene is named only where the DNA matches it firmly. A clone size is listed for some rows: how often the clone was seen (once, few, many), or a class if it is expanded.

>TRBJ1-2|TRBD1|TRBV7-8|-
TGTGCCAGCAGCTTAGCGCTGGGACAGGGGGATAGGGGCTATGGCTACACCTTC
CASSLALGQGDRGYGYTF
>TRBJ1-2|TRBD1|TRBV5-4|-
TGTGCCAGCAGCCGGGACAGGGGTTGGGGCTACACCTTC
CASSRDRGWGYTF
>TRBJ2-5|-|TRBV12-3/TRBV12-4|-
TGTGCCAGCAGTTACACGATGACGGCTGATGATACCCAGTACTTC
CASSYTMTADDTQYF
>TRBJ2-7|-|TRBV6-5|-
TGTGCCAGCAGTTTCTCAGAGAATAACGAGCAGTACTTC
CASSFSENNEQYF
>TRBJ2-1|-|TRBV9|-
TGTGCCAGCAGCGTAGGGCCCTCGCCCGGGACAGGGAGGTCTAGCGGGCTGTACAATGAGCAGTTCTTC
CASSVGPSPGTGRSSGLYNEQFF
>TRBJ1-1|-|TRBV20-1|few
TGCAGTGCTAGTAGTCGCTCTAAAAGGACTGAAGCTTTCTTT
CSASSRSKRTEAFF
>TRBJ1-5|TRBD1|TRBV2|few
TGTGCCAGCAAGAGGGGGCGCAGGAGCAATCAGCCCCAGCATTTT
CASKRGRRSNQPQHF
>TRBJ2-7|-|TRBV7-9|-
TGTGCCAGCAGCTTAGAGGGCATCGGGTTAGAGCAGTACTTC
CASSLEGIGLEQYF
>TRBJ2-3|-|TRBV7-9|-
TGTGCCAGCACCCGGACAGAAGCAGATACGCAGTATTTT
CASTRTEADTQYF
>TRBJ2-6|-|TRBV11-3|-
TGTGCCAGCAGATCCATCGGTTCTGGGGCCAACGTCCTGACTTTC
CASRSIGSGANVLTF
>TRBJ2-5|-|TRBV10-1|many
TGCGCCAGCAGTGAGGTGGCGTACCAAGAGACCCAGTACTTC
CASSEVAYQETQYF
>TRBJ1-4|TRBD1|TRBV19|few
TGTGCCAGTAGTGCTCAGGGGGCGACGAATGAAAAACTGTTTTTT
CASSAQGATNEKLFF
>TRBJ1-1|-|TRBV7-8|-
TGTGCCAGCAGCTACCGACGGTCCCGGACAGCTACACTGAACACTGAAGCTTTCTTT
CASSYRRSRTATLNTEAFF
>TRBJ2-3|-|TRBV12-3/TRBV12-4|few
TGTGCCAGCAGTTCTCTTGTAAGCACAGATACGCAGTATTTT
CASSSLVSTDTQYF
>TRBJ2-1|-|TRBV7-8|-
TGTGCCAGCTCCTCGGGACTGTACAACAATGAGCAGTTCTTC
CASSSGLYNNEQFF
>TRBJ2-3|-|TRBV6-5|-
TGTGCCAGCAGTTTAATAGCGGCAGATACGCAGTATTTT
CASSLIAADTQYF
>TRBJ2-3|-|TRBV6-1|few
TGTGCCAGCAGTGAAGTCATAGGGGATTCAGGAGATACGCAGTATTTT
CASSEVIGDSGDTQYF
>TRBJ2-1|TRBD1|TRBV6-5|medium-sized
TGTGCCAGCGCATTGAGGACAGGGGGCAATGAGCAGTTCTTC
CASALRTGGNEQFF
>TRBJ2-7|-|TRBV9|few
TGTGCCAGCAGCGTATCAGGGGCCCCTCCCTACGAGCAGTACTTC
CASSVSGAPPYEQYF
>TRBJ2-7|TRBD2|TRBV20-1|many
TGCAGTGCTAGAGATAGACTAGCGGGATTTGAGCAGTACTTC
CSARDRLAGFEQYF
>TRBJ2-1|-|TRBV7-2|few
TGTGCCAGCAGCTTACGAGTTGCGGATAATGAGCAGTTCTTC
CASSLRVADNEQFF
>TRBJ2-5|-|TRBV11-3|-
TGTGCCAGCAGCCCATGGCGGGACCAAGAGACCCAGTACTTC
CASSPWRDQETQYF
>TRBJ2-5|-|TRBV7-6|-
TGTGCCAGCAGCTTGAGGCTAAGGAATACCGGTGAGACCCAGTACTTC
CASSLRLRNTGETQYF
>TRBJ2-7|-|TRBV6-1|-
TGTGCCAGCAGTGAAGGGGTCGGGGGCTCCTACGAGCAGTACTTC
CASSEGVGGSYEQYF
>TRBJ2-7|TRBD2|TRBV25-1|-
TGTGCCAGCTCGCGGGGGGCTGGGACCTACGAGCAGTACTTC
CASSRGAGTYEQYF
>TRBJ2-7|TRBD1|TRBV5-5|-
TGTGCCAGCAGCTTGGTCGGCCAGGGGGTCCACGAGCAGTACTTC
CASSLVGQGVHEQYF
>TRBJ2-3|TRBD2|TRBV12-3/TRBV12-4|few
TGTGCCAGCAGTCCGGGGACTAGCGGGAGTCCAGATACGCAGTATTTT
CASSPGTSGSPDTQYF
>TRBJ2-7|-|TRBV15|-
TGTGCCACCAGCAGAGTGGCGGGCTACGAGCAGTACTTC
CATSRVAGYEQYF
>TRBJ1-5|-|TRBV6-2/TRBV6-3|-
TGTGCCAGCAGTTACTTTCCGATGACAGGAATACAGCCCCAGCATTTT
CASSYFPMTGIQPQHF
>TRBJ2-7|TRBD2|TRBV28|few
TGTGCCAGCAGTTTATTCCAGCTTCGGGAGGTCTACGAGCAGTACTTC
CASSLFQLREVYEQYF
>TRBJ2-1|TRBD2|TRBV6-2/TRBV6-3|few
TGTGCCAGCAGTCGCGGGACTAGCGGGAGGAGGGGGGGGAATGAGCAGTTCTTC
CASSRGTSGRRGGNEQFF
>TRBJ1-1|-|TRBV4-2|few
TGTGCCAGCAGCCTGGGAGGCAGTTGGGAGAACACTGAAGCTTTCTTT
CASSLGGSWENTEAFF
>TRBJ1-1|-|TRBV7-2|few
TGTGCCAGCAGCTTATCTGCGTTGGACACTGAAGCTTTCTTT
CASSLSALDTEAFF
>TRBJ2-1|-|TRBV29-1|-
TGCAGCGTTGAAGGAGAGAATTTCAATGAGCAGTTCTTC
CSVEGENFNEQFF
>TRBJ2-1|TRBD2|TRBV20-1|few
TGCAGTGCTAGTAGCGGGAGTAGGGTTGGAAATGAGCAGTTCTTC
CSASSGSRVGNEQFF
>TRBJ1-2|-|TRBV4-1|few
TGCGCCAGCAGCCAATCCCCGGGGGGGGAAGGGTATGGCTACACCTTC
CASSQSPGGEGYGYTF
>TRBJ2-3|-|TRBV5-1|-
TGCGCCAGCAGCCCGGGGGTAGCGGTTGGGGACACAGATACGCAGTATTTT
CASSPGVAVGDTDTQYF